The text below deals with one T cell receptor (beta chain). The data stem from a study of T cell changes during pregnancy in multiple sclerosis. This CDR3 is built from 14 residues. V shed 1 base and J shed 4 bases, with 11 bases lying between them. Germline assignment: CDR1 SGHNT and CDR2 YYREEE (reference sequence). Sequencing used immunoSEQ multiplex PCR; TCRdb keeps in-frame clones, though not all of them. The sample lists under 130,000 clones; about 89% were seen once. The TCR originated in a female donor with multiple sclerosis, enrolled in a pregnancy study. This chain uses TRBV5-4 with TRBJ1-2; no definite D call. The source material was peripheral blood, sampled after pregnancy. The CDR3 region has the DNA TGTGCCAGCAGCTTGAGGCAGGAAGCCTATGGCTACACCTTC. Its protein product is CASSLRQEAYGYTF.